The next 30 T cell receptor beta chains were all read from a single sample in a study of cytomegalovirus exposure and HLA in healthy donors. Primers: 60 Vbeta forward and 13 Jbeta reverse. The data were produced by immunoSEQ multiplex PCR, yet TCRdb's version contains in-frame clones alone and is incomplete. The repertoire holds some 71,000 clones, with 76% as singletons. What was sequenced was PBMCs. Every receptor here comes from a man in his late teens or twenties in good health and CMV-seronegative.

The CDR3 bases are TGTGCCAGCAGCTTGGAACAGGGTTCTGGAAACACCATATATTTT. This sequence encodes CASSLEQGSGNTIYF. The V gene is TRBV5-5, the J gene TRBJ1-3; maybe TRBD1 (6 bases). The V and J ends lost 0 bases and 1 base respectively, with 8 bases between them. The germline gives CDR1 SGHKS, CDR2 YYEKEE (reference sequence). The CDR3 has 15 residues. The full variable domain, rest sourced from reference TRBV5-5 and TRBJ1-3, is DAGVTQSPTHLIKTRGQQVTLRCSPISGHKSVSWYQQVLGQGPQFIFQYYEKEERGRGNFPDRFSARQFPNYSSELNVNALLLGDSALYLCASSLEQGSGNTIYFGEGSWLTVV.

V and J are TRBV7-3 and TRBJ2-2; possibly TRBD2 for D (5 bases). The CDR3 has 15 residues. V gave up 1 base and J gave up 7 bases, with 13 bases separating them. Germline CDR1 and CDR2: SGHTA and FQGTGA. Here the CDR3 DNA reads TGTGCCAGCAGCTTAAGCCGCCTCGAGGGCGGGGAGCTGTTTTTT. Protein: CASSLSRLEGGELFF.

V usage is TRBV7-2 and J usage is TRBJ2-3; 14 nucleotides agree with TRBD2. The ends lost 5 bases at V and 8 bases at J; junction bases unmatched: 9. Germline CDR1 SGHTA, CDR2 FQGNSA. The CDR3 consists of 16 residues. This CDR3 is CASSKTSGGATGTQYF. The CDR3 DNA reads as TGTGCCAGCAGCAAGACTAGCGGGGGGGCAACGGGTACGCAGTATTTT.

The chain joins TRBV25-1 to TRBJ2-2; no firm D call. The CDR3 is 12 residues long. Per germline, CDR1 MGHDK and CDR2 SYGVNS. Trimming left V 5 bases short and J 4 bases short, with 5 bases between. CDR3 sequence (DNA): TGTGCCAGCAGTTACAGCACCGGGGAGCTGTTTTTT. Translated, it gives CASSYSTGELFF.

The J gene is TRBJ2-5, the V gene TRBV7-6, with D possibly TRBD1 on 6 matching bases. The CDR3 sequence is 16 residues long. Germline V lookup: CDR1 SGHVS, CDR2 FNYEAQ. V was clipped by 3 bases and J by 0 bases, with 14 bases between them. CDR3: CASSFTGTKYQETQYF. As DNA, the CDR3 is TGTGCCAGCAGCTTCACCGGGACAAAGTACCAAGAGACCCAGTACTTC.

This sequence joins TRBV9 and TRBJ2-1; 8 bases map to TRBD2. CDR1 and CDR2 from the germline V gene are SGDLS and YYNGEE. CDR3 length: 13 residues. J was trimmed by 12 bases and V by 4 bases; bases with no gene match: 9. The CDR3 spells CASSSRLATWQFF. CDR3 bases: TGTGCCAGCAGCTCCCGACTAGCGACCTGGCAGTTCTTC.

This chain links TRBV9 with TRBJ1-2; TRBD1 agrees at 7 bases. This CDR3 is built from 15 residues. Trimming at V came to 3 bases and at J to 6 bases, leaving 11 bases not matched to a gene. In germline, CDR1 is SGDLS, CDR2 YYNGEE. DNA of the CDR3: TGTGCCAGCAGCGAACTCTCAGGGGGAGGTGATGGCTACACCTTC. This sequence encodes CASSELSGGGDGYTF. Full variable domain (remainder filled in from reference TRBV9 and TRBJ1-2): DSGVTQTPKHLITATGQRVTLRCSPRSGDLSVYWYQQSLDQGLQFLIQYYNGEERAKGNILERFSAQQFPDLHSELNLSSLELGDSALYFCASSELSGGGDGYTFGSGTRLTVV.

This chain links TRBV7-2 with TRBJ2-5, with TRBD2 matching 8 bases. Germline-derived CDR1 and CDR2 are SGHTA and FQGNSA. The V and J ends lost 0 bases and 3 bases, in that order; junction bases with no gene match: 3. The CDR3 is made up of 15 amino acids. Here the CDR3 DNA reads TGTGCCAGCAGCTTAGCGGTCGGGGGGGAAGAGACCCAGTACTTC. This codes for CASSLAVGGEETQYF.

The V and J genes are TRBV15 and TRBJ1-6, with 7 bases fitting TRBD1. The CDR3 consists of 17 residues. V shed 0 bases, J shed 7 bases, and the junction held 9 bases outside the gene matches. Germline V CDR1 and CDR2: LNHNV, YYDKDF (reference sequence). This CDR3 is CATSRDRAGGRNSPLHF. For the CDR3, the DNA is TGTGCCACCAGCAGAGATAGGGCAGGGGGAAGGAATTCACCCCTCCACTTT.

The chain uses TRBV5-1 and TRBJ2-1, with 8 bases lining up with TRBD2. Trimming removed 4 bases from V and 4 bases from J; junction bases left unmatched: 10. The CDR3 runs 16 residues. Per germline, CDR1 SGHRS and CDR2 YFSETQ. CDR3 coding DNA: TGCGCCAGCAGCAGTCTCCCACTAGCGGAATACAATGAGCAGTTCTTC. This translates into CASSSLPLAEYNEQFF.

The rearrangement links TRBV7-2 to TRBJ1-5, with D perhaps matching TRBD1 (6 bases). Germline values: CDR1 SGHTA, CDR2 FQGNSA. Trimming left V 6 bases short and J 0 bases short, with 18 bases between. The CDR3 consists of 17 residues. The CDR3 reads CASSPATGKNSNQPQHF. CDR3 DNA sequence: TGTGCCAGCAGTCCAGCCACAGGGAAGAATAGCAATCAGCCCCAGCATTTT.

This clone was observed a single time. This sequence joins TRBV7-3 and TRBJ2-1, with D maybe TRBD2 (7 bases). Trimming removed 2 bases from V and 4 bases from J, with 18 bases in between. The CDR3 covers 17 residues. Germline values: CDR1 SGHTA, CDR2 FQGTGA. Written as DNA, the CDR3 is TGTGCCAGCAGCTTACTGTCTGGTGGGGGGGCATACAATGAGCAGTTCTTC. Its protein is CASSLLSGGGAYNEQFF.

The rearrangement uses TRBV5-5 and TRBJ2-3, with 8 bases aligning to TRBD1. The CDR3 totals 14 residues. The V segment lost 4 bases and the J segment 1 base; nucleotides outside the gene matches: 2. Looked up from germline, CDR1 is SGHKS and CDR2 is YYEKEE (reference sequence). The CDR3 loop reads CASSPDRGTDTQYF. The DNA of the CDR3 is TGTGCCAGCAGCCCGGACAGGGGCACAGATACGCAGTATTTT.

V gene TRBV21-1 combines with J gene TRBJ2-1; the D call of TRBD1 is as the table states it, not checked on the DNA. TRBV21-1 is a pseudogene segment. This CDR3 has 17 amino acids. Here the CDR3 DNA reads TGTGCCAGCAGCAAAGAAAGGACAGGGGCCTCCTACAATGAGCAGTTCTTC. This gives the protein CASSKERTGASYNEQFF.

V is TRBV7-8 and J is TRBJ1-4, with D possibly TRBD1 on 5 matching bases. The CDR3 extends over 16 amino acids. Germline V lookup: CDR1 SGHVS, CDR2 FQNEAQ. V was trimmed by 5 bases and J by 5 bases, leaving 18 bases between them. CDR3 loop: CASSPDRILSNEKLFF. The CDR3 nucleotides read TGTGCCAGCAGCCCTGACAGAATACTTTCAAATGAAAAACTGTTTTTT. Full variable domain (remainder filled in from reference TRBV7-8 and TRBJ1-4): GAGVSQSPRYKVAKRGQDVALRCDPISGHVSLFWYQQALGQGPEFLTYFQNEAQLDKSGLPSDRFFAERPEGSVSTLKIQRTQQEDSAVYLCASSPDRILSNEKLFFGSGTQLSVL.

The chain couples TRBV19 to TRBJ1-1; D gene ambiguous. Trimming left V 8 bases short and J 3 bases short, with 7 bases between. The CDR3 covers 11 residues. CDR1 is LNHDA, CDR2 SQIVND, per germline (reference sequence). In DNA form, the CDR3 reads TGTGCCAGTCTCGACTACACTGAAGCTTTCTTT. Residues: CASLDYTEAFF.

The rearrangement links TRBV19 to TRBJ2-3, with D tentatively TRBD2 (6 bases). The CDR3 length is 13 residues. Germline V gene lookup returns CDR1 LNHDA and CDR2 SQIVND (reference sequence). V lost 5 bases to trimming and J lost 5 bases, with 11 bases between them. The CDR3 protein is CASSRRGGDTQYF. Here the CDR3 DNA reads TGTGCCAGTAGTCGCCGGGGAGGAGATACGCAGTATTTT.

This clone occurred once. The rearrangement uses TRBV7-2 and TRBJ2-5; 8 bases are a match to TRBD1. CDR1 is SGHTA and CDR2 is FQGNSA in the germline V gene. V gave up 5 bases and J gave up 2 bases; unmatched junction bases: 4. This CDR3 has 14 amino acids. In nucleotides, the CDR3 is TGTGCCAGCAGCAGAAGGACAGGGCAAGAGACCCAGTACTTC. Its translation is CASSRRTGQETQYF.

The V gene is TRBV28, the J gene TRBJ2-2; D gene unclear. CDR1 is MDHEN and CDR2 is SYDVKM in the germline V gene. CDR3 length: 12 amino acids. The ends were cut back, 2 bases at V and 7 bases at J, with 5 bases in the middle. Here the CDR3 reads CASSLRLGELFF. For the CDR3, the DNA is TGTGCCAGCAGTTTAAGACTCGGGGAGCTGTTTTTT.

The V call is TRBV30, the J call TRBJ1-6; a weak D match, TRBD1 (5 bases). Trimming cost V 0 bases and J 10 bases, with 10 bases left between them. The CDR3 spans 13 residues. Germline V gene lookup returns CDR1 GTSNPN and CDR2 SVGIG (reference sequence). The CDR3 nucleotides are TGTGCCTGGAGTGTATTAAGGGGATCACCCCTCCACTTT. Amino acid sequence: CAWSVLRGSPLHF.

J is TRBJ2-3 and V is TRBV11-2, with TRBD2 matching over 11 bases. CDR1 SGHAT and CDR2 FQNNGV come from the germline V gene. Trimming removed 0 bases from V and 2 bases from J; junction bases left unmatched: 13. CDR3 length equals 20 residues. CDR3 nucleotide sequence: TGTGCCAGCAGCTTAGAGCGTTGGCTAGCGGGGGGCGTCGACACAGATACGCAGTATTTT. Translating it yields CASSLERWLAGGVDTDTQYF.

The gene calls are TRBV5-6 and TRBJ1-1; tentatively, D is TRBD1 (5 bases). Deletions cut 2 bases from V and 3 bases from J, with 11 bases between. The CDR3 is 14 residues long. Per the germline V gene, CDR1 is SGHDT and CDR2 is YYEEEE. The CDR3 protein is CASSFWGGYTEAFF. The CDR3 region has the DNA TGTGCCAGCAGCTTTTGGGGGGGTTACACTGAAGCTTTCTTT.

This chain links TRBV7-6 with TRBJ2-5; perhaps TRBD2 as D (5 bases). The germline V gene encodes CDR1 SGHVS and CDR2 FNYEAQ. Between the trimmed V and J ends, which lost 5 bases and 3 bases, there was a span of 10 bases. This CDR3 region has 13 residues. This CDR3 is CASSPGLEETQYF. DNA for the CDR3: TGTGCCAGCAGCCCAGGACTCGAAGAGACCCAGTACTTC.

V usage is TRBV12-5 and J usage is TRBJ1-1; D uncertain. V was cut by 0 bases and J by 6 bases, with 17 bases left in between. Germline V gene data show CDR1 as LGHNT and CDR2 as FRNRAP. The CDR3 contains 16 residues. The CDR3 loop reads CASGLVAGTGYAEAFF. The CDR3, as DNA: TGTGCTAGTGGTTTGGTAGCGGGAACGGGCTACGCTGAAGCTTTCTTT. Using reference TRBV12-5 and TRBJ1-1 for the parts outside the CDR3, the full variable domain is DARVTQTPRHKVTEMGQEVTMRCQPILGHNTVFWYRQTMMQGLELLAYFRNRAPLDDSGMPKDRFSAEMPDATLATLKIQPSEPRDSAVYFCASGLVAGTGYAEAFFGQGTRLTVV.

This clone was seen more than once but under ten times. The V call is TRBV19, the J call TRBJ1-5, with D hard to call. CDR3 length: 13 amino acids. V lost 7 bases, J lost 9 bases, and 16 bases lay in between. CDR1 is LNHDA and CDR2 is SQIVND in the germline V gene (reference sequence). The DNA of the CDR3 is TGTGCCAGTACCCCCGCCCCGGAGCGGCCCCAGCATTTT. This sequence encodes CASTPAPERPQHF.

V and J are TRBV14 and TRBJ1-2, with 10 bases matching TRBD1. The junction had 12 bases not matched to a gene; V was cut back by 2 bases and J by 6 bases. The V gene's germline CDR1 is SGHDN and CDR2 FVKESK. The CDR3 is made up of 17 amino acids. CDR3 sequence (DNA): TGTGCCAGCAGCCAATTTAAGGGACAGGGGCCTCGGGATGGCTACACCTTC. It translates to CASSQFKGQGPRDGYTF.

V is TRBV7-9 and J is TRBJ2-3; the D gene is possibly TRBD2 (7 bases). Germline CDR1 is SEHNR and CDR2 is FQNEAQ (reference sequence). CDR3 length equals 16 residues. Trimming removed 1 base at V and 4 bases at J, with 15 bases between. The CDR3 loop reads CASSLVTWGGPDTQYF. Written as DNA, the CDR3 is TGTGCCAGCAGCTTAGTTACGTGGGGGGGGCCAGATACGCAGTATTTT.

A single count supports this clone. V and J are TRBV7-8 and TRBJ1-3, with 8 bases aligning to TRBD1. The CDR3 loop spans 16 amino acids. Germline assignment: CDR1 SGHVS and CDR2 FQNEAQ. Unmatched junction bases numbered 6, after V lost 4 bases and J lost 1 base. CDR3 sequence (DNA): TGTGCCAGCAGCTCGGACAGGGTTCGGTCTGGAAACACCATATATTTT. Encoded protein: CASSSDRVRSGNTIYF.

The CDR3 protein is CASSLGPGNTEAFF. The CDR3 coding sequence is TGCGCCAGCAGCTTGGGACCGGGGAACACTGAAGCTTTCTTT. The chain combines TRBV5-1 with TRBJ1-1; D is undetermined. This CDR3 has 14 residues. The germline V and J ends were trimmed by 0 bases and 1 base, with 7 bases remaining between them. The germline V gene encodes CDR1 SGHRS and CDR2 YFSETQ. Using reference TRBV5-1 and TRBJ1-1 for the parts outside the CDR3, the full variable domain is KAGVTQTPRYLIKTRGQQVTLSCSPISGHRSVSWYQQTPGQGLQFLFEYFSETQRNKGNFPGRFSGRQFSNSRSEMNVSTLELGDSALYLCASSLGPGNTEAFFGQGTRLTVV.

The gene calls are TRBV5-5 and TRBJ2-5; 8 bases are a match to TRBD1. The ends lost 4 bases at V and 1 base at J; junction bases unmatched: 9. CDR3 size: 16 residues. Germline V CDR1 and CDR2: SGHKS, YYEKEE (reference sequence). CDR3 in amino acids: CASSPDDRGIQETQYF. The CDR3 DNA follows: TGTGCCAGCAGCCCCGATGACAGGGGAATCCAAGAGACCCAGTACTTC.